These 26 T cell receptor beta chains came from one sample sequenced in a study of blood T cell repertoires in COVID-19. Produced via immunoSEQ multiplex PCR; TCRdb's table is partial and in-frame only. This table has under 75,000 clones, roughly nine tenths appearing once. Sequenced material: peripheral blood. The receptors were sampled from a man over 45 with acute or convalescent COVID-19.

This clone came up once. The genes are TRBV5-6 and TRBJ2-1, with D possibly TRBD2 on 5 matching bases. Germline CDR1 SGHDT, CDR2 YYEEEE. CDR3 size: 15 residues. Deletions cut 5 bases from V and 0 bases from J, with 12 bases between. CDR3 in DNA: TGTGCCAGCAGGTATCTGGGAGTCTCCTACAATGAGCAGTTCTTC. It encodes CASRYLGVSYNEQFF.

The chain employs TRBV28 and TRBJ2-6; 9 bases map to TRBD1. In germline, CDR1 is MDHEN, CDR2 SYDVKM. The junction had 20 bases not matched to a gene; V was cut back by 1 base and J by 4 bases. The CDR3 runs 22 residues. The CDR3 loop reads CASSLYSKKPGQGSLGANVLTF. The CDR3 region has the DNA TGTGCCAGCAGTTTATACTCCAAAAAACCGGGACAGGGATCGTTGGGGGCCAACGTCCTGACTTTC.

The chain combines TRBV11-2 with TRBJ2-3; no clear D. The CDR3 spans 12 residues. Germline V lookup: CDR1 SGHAT, CDR2 FQNNGV. Deletions cut 5 bases from V and 6 bases from J, with 9 bases between. CDR3 protein: CASSLRLDTQYF. As DNA, the CDR3 is TGTGCCAGCAGCCTAAGATTGGATACGCAGTATTTT.

The chain carries TRBV5-4 and TRBJ1-4; D is unresolved. The CDR3 totals 14 residues. The V end was cut by 4 bases, the J end by 8 bases, with 15 bases between. In germline, CDR1 is SGHNT, CDR2 YYREEE (reference sequence). CDR3 in DNA: TGTGCCAGCAGCCAGGACCCGGGCGGGGAAAAACTGTTTTTT. Translating gives CASSQDPGGEKLFF.

V and J are TRBV7-9 and TRBJ2-2, with a tentative D call TRBD2 (5 bases). This CDR3 has 15 amino acids. The germline V gene has CDR1 SEHNR and CDR2 FQNEAQ (reference sequence). V lost 4 bases and J 2 bases, leaving 11 bases between the germline ends. CDR3 DNA: TGTGCCAGCAGCTGGTCGGACTTCAACACCGGGGAGCTGTTTTTT. This encodes CASSWSDFNTGELFF.

The rearrangement joins TRBV29-1 to TRBJ1-4; TRBD1 is a possible D gene (5 bases). Trimming took off 7 bases at V and 5 bases at J, with 14 bases between the two ends. This CDR3 region has 13 residues. CDR1 is SQVTM, CDR2 ANQGSEA, per germline. In DNA, the CDR3 is TGCAGCGCCGGCGGGACTGGAAATGAAAAACTGTTTTTT. It translates to CSAGGTGNEKLFF.

This chain uses TRBV28 with TRBJ2-5, with D perhaps matching TRBD2 (6 bases). Germline assignment: CDR1 MDHEN and CDR2 SYDVKM. The CDR3 is 14 residues long. The V and J ends lost 7 bases and 4 bases respectively, with 16 bases between them. CDR3 nucleotide sequence: TGTGCCAGCACCCTTTCGGGACTCGGAGAGACCCAGTACTTC. Translated: CASTLSGLGETQYF.

The chain couples TRBV19 to TRBJ2-1; TRBD2 matches at 9 bases. From germline, CDR1 is LNHDA and CDR2 SQIVND (reference sequence). V lost 6 bases to trimming and J lost 2 bases; unmatched junction nucleotides: 5. There are 15 residues in the CDR3. CDR3 amino acids: CASRELAGPYNEQFF. CDR3 nucleotide sequence: TGTGCCAGTAGGGAACTAGCGGGTCCCTACAATGAGCAGTTCTTC.

This clone showed up just once. The rearrangement links TRBV10-1 to TRBJ2-7, with 7 bases identical to TRBD2. CDR1 is WNHNN and CDR2 is SYGVQD in the germline V gene (reference sequence). The length of the CDR3 is 13 residues. Trimming at V came to 7 bases and at J to 1 base, leaving 4 bases not matched to a gene. The CDR3 DNA follows: TGCGCCAGCAAGGTAGCGGGTTCCTACGAGCAGTACGTC. Translating it yields CASKVAGSYEQYV.

The chain carries TRBV7-2 and TRBJ2-7, with 11 nucleotides matching TRBD2. Trimming at V came to 5 bases and at J to 10 bases, leaving 13 bases not matched to a gene. The germline V gene encodes CDR1 SGHTA and CDR2 FQGNSA. The CDR3 is 15 amino acids. CDR3 coding DNA: TGTGCCAGCAGCCTGACTAGCGGGAACTTTAAAGTCCAGTACTTC. Its translation: CASSLTSGNFKVQYF.

The chain couples TRBV28 to TRBJ1-2; 7 bases fit TRBD1. This CDR3 is built from 13 residues. V lost 6 bases to trimming and J lost 3 bases; unmatched junction nucleotides: 4. Germline V gene sequence: CDR1 MDHEN, CDR2 SYDVKM. CDR3 DNA sequence: TGTGCCAGCAGACAGGGGACGGACTATGGCTACACCTTC. Its translation: CASRQGTDYGYTF.

This clone was recorded a few times. The rearrangement links TRBV7-3 to TRBJ2-1, with D perhaps TRBD2 (6 bases). CDR3 length: 19 amino acids. Trimming removed 5 bases at V and 6 bases at J, with 29 bases between. In germline, CDR1 is SGHTA, CDR2 FQGTGA. The CDR3 DNA reads as TGTGCCAGCAGCCACGGCCCCCCGATGGCGGGGCCGCGGGCCAATGAGCAGTTCTTC. Translating gives CASSHGPPMAGPRANEQFF.

This rearrangement joins TRBV6-2 or TRBV6-3 to TRBJ2-7; 9 bases are a match to TRBD2. CDR1 is MNHEY, CDR2 SVGEGT, per germline. V dropped 5 bases and J dropped 6; count of bases not matched to a gene: 26. This CDR3 comprises 20 residues. CDR3 sequence: CASSADTASSGIHINGEQYF. The CDR3 region has the DNA TGTGCCAGCAGTGCCGACACCGCTTCTAGCGGGATCCATATTAACGGCGAGCAGTACTTC.

The sample holds one count of this clone. The chain links TRBV28 to TRBJ1-1; the match to TRBD1 covers 7 bases. Germline trimming cut 7 bases from V and 4 bases from J; bases unmatched to any gene: 9. In germline, CDR1 is MDHEN, CDR2 SYDVKM. The CDR3 has 14 amino acids. The CDR3 DNA sequence: TGTGCCAGCACTGCACAGGGGAAAAGCACTGAAGCTTTCTTT. Translated, it gives CASTAQGKSTEAFF.

The rearrangement joins TRBV6-2 or TRBV6-3 to TRBJ1-4, with D perhaps matching TRBD1 (5 bases). The ends were cut back, 2 bases at V and 0 bases at J, with 13 bases in the middle. The CDR3 runs to 17 residues. Germline V gives CDR1 MNHEY, CDR2 SVGEGT. The CDR3 DNA follows: TGTGCCAGCAGTTACCCCCCCTGGACACCAACTAATGAAAAACTGTTTTTT. Translating it yields CASSYPPWTPTNEKLFF.

The chain uses TRBV4-3 and TRBJ1-1, with 7 nucleotides matching TRBD1. The CDR3 consists of 16 residues. Germline CDR1 and CDR2: LGHNA and YSLEER. V lost 1 base and J lost 0; bases outside the gene matches: 5. The CDR3 loop reads CASSQGGGTVNTEAFF. CDR3 in DNA: TGCGCCAGCAGCCAAGGAGGTGGGACAGTGAACACTGAAGCTTTCTTT.

The chain uses TRBV28 and TRBJ1-1; D call uncertain. V dropped 8 bases and J dropped 1 base, with 5 bases sitting between them. From germline, CDR1 is MDHEN and CDR2 SYDVKM. This CDR3 is 11 amino acids long. DNA of the CDR3: TGTGCCAGCGAGGGGAACACTGAAGCTTTCTTT. Protein product: CASEGNTEAFF.

The gene calls are TRBV20-1 and TRBJ2-2, with D hard to call. The CDR3 is made up of 11 amino acids. CDR1 is DFQATT and CDR2 is SNEGSKA in the germline V gene (reference sequence). Between the trimmed V and J ends, which lost 6 bases and 7 bases, there was a span of 9 bases. CDR3 loop: CSAADFGELFF. In DNA form, the CDR3 reads TGCAGTGCCGCCGACTTCGGGGAGCTGTTTTTT.

The CDR3: CASSPNQGFQETQYF. DNA of the CDR3: TGCGCCAGCAGCCCTAACCAGGGATTCCAAGAGACCCAGTACTTC. The V gene is TRBV4-1, the J gene TRBJ2-5; TRBD1 might be the D (5 bases). The CDR3 runs to 15 residues. Trimming shortened V by 4 bases and J by 1 base, and 13 bases separated the two germline ends. From germline, CDR1 is MGHRA and CDR2 YSYEKL.

The V and J genes are TRBV7-9 and TRBJ2-2; TRBD1 aligns across 7 bases. Trimming at V came to 5 bases and at J to 3 bases, leaving 3 bases not matched to a gene. Germline CDR1 SEHNR, CDR2 FQNEAQ (reference sequence). The CDR3 has 14 residues. The CDR3: CASSQTGYTGELFF. DNA of the CDR3: TGTGCCAGCAGCCAGACAGGGTACACCGGGGAGCTGTTTTTT.

The chain employs TRBV7-2 and TRBJ2-7; 10 nucleotides line up with TRBD2. V was pared by 7 bases and J by 7 bases, with 13 bases of the junction left unmatched. The V gene's germline CDR1 is SGHTA and CDR2 FQGNSA. The CDR3 covers 15 residues. CDR3 residues: CASTPSLAGAREQYF. The DNA for the CDR3 is TGTGCCAGCACCCCATCGCTAGCGGGAGCCCGGGAGCAGTACTTC.

This chain links TRBV7-9 with TRBJ2-5, with TRBD1 matching 7 bases. Losses at the gene ends were 2 bases for V and 2 bases for J; bases not matched to a gene: 2. Germline CDR1 SEHNR, CDR2 FQNEAQ (reference sequence). The CDR3 contains 14 residues. CDR3 residues: CASSLLTGQETQYF. CDR3 DNA sequence: TGTGCCAGCAGCTTACTGACAGGGCAAGAGACCCAGTACTTC.

V gene TRBV6-6 combines with J gene TRBJ2-1; D perhaps matches TRBD2 (6 bases). The V gene's germline CDR1 is MNHNY and CDR2 SVGAGI (reference sequence). The ends were cut back, 11 bases at V and 8 bases at J, with 16 bases in the middle. The CDR3 has 12 residues. The chain's CDR3 is CAGAGTRDEQFF. CDR3 nucleotide sequence: TGTGCCGGCGCGGGGACGCGGGATGAGCAGTTCTTC.

This chain joins TRBV19 and TRBJ1-2; D is perhaps TRBD1 (6 bases). Germline V lookup: CDR1 LNHDA, CDR2 SQIVND (reference sequence). The length of the CDR3 is 15 residues. Deletions cut 9 bases from V and 2 bases from J, with 19 bases between. In DNA, the CDR3 is TGTGCCAGCCGCCCCCGCGGACAGCAAAACTATGGCTACACCTTC. It specifies CASRPRGQQNYGYTF.

The gene calls are TRBV6-5 and TRBJ1-2; D is ambiguous. Trimming removed 6 bases from V and 8 bases from J, with 13 bases in between. This CDR3 comprises 12 residues. Per the germline V gene, CDR1 is MNHEY and CDR2 is SVGAGI. This CDR3 reads CASRETARGYTF. In DNA form, the CDR3 reads TGTGCCAGCAGGGAGACGGCACGCGGCTACACCTTC.

This chain uses TRBV11-2 with TRBJ2-1, with 12 bases matching TRBD2. With V trimmed by 0 bases and J by 15 bases, 9 bases remained unmatched. This CDR3 is built from 15 residues. Germline CDR1 and CDR2: SGHAT and FQNNGV. Here the CDR3 DNA reads TGTGCCAGCAGCTTAGAGCGGACTAGCGGGGCTTATTTGTTCTTC. It yields the protein CASSLERTSGAYLFF.